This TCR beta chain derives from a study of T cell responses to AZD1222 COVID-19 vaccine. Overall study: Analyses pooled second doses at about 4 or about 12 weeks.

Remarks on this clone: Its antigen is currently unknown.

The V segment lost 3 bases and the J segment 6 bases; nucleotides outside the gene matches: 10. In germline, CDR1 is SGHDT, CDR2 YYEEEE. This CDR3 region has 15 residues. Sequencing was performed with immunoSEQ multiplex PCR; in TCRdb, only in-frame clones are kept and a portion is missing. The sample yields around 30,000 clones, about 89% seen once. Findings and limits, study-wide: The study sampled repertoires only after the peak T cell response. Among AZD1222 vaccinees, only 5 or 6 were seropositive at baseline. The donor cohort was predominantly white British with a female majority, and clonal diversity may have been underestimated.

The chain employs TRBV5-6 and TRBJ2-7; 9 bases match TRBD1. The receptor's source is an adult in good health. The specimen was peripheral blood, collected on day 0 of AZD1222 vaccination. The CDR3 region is CASSWDTGTGLEQYF. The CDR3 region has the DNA TGTGCCAGCAGCTGGGACACCGGGACAGGGCTCGAGCAGTACTTC.